The clone carrying this T cell receptor (beta chain) appeared many times. This sample was taken from a study of T cell repertoires in cytomegalovirus infection. TCRdb itself ran the reads through MiXCR, one entry per CDR3 protein. Of around 260,000 distinct CDR3 sequences in the sample, approximately 9% were seen once. Trimming shortened V by 3 bases and J by 7 bases, and 12 bases separated the two germline ends. The CDR3 runs to 14 residues. This sequence originates from a human donor in good health (CMV status not recorded). Some clones in this sample may be carry-over from other donors' samples. The chain links TRBV12-3 or TRBV12-4 to TRBJ2-2, with D maybe TRBD1 (7 bases). The sample consisted of PBMCs. CDR3 sequence (DNA): TGTGCCAGCAGTTTGGAGGGGGCGATCGGGGAGCTGTTTTTT. Translated: CASSLEGAIGELFF.